This T cell receptor (beta chain) originates from a study of T-cell memory formation after mild COVID-19. General study findings and limits: CD4+ contracting clones were mainly CM and EM; CD8+ ones, EMRA. The second-wave clones peaking on day 37 were not confirmed as SARS-CoV-2-specific. Within pre-infection memory, some responding clones were found, suggesting cross-reactive memory joined.

V lost 3 bases and J lost 1, with 11 bases in between. The CDR3 extends over 14 amino acids. Germline V gives CDR1 SGHRS, CDR2 YFSETQ. Comments on this clonotype: What it recognizes is unknown.

Constant-segment primers served in 5'RACE that generated TCR alpha and TCR beta cDNA libraries bearing sample barcodes and UMIs. Each CDR3 protein gets one entry after TCRdb re-called the 5' RACE reads with MiXCR. The repertoire consists of fewer than 400,000 distinct CDR3 sequences, with roughly 15% occurring once and the leading ten covering under 25%. The clonotype was recovered from a man aged 18 to 29 who had mild COVID-19 (a few samples of this study predate the infection). Cell type and time point are not known. Sequencing was done on a sample of PBMCs or a T cell subset sorted from them (not recorded which). This chain joins TRBV5-1 and TRBJ2-7; no firm D call. The CDR3 nucleotides read TGCGCCAGCAGCTCAACGTCTGGGTCCTACGAGCAGTACGTC. Protein sequence: CASSSTSGSYEQYV.